This TCR beta chain derives from a study of blood T cells in healthy people across ages. Findings and limits, study-wide: In these data, TCR beta diversity tracked strongly with naive T cell percentage.

CDR1 is SGHTA, CDR2 FQGNSA, per germline. The CDR3 runs 15 residues. The J segment lost 5 bases and the V segment lost 5 bases, leaving 7 bases of the junction unmatched. A J-beta primer mix and a sample-barcoded 5' primer were used in a second PCR of about 7 to 12 cycles. Each cDNA molecule was tagged by a template-switch adaptor that had 12 random nucleotides. In TCRdb, the 5' RACE reads were re-called with MiXCR into one record per CDR3 protein. The sample consists of around 1.1 million distinct CDR3 sequences, 35% to 45% of them appearing once. This clonotype was picked up a small number of times. The antigen is unknown.

The V call is TRBV7-2, the J call TRBJ1-5, with 9 bases aligning to TRBD1. Sequenced material: blood. This clonotype was sampled from a man aged 18 to 30 in good health. DNA for the CDR3: TGTGCCAGCAGCACCGACAGGGGGTCCGATCAGCCCCAGCATTTT. Amino acid sequence: CASSTDRGSDQPQHF.